A selection of T cell receptor beta chains follows, all from one sample in a study of blood T cell repertoires in COVID-19. The repertoire was sequenced with immunoSEQ multiplex PCR; TCRdb's copy has only in-frame clones and lacks some. The sample lists some 250,000 clones; approximately 81% were seen once. Sequencing was performed on peripheral blood. These receptor sequences come from a woman aged 60-75 years with active or convalescent COVID-19. Both conserved end residues are part of each CDR3. Fields, in order: V gene, CDR3 length, CDR3 protein.

v_call: TRBV5-1
cdr3_length: 15
cdr3_aa: CASSLAPSSGNTIYF

v_call: TRBV30
cdr3_length: 14
cdr3_aa: CAWGGTALHQPQHF

v_call: TRBV3-1/TRBV3-2
cdr3_length: 13
cdr3_aa: CASSLEVRSPLHF

v_call: TRBV4-3
cdr3_length: 18
cdr3_aa: CASSQDPPDLGSNSPLHF

v_call: TRBV7-9
cdr3_length: 14
cdr3_aa: CASSLLGTGVGYTF

v_call: TRBV5-1
cdr3_length: 11
cdr3_aa: CASRREDEQYF

v_call: TRBV14
cdr3_length: 16
cdr3_aa: CASSQVAGAATGELFF

v_call: TRBV6-6
cdr3_length: 16
cdr3_aa: CASSSGGAMFLETQYF

v_call: TRBV2
cdr3_length: 13
cdr3_aa: CASSEARWYEQYF

v_call: TRBV18
cdr3_length: 14
cdr3_aa: CASSAGSMVQPQHF

v_call: TRBV7-2
cdr3_length: 16
cdr3_aa: CASSLGLTSGPAEQYF

v_call: TRBV7-2
cdr3_length: 13
cdr3_aa: CASSLTENTEAFF

v_call: TRBV28
cdr3_length: 15
cdr3_aa: CASSLIRGRNSPLHF

v_call: TRBV4-3
cdr3_length: 14
cdr3_aa: CASSQGQGGYGYTF

v_call: TRBV9
cdr3_length: 15
cdr3_aa: CASSVGIEEFNEQFF

v_call: TRBV6-5
cdr3_length: 14
cdr3_aa: CASSKGQPAAEAFF

v_call: TRBV19
cdr3_length: 17
cdr3_aa: CASSIGTGGLRIYEQYF

v_call: TRBV6-5
cdr3_length: 12
cdr3_aa: CASTRGRGEAFF

v_call: TRBV11-2
cdr3_length: 15
cdr3_aa: CASSPLPGPDGEQFF

v_call: TRBV6-5
cdr3_length: 14
cdr3_aa: CASSYGTATYEQYF

v_call: TRBV5-1
cdr3_length: 15
cdr3_aa: CASSLGAGGTDTQYF

v_call: TRBV11-2
cdr3_length: 16
cdr3_aa: CASSYRLAGAYNEQFF

v_call: TRBV28
cdr3_length: 14
cdr3_aa: CASSSTGQSYGYTF

v_call: TRBV27
cdr3_length: 15
cdr3_aa: CASSFAGTGNTEAFF

v_call: TRBV6-5
cdr3_length: 15
cdr3_aa: CASSRPGVSSYEQYF

v_call: TRBV6-5
cdr3_length: 14
cdr3_aa: CASSYSLDSYGYTF

v_call: TRBV3-1/TRBV3-2
cdr3_length: 16
cdr3_aa: CASSLSGAIGTDTQYF

v_call: TRBV5-4
cdr3_length: 15
cdr3_aa: CASSLEQANTGELFF

v_call: TRBV7-3
cdr3_length: 15
cdr3_aa: CASSLRAGGTGELFF

v_call: TRBV29-1
cdr3_length: 12
cdr3_aa: CSETSLRETQYF

v_call: TRBV7-9
cdr3_length: 16
cdr3_aa: CASSLFSVGLQETQYF

v_call: TRBV11-2
cdr3_length: 15
cdr3_aa: CASSLLSGGQETQYF

v_call: TRBV5-1
cdr3_length: 14
cdr3_aa: CASSGGELGQPQHF

v_call: TRBV25-1
cdr3_length: 17
cdr3_aa: CASSEYRTRVGENTIYF

v_call: TRBV6-2/TRBV6-3
cdr3_length: 16
cdr3_aa: CASSPVPGLVQETQYF

v_call: TRBV12-3/TRBV12-4
cdr3_length: 11
cdr3_aa: CASSLASEAFF

v_call: TRBV5-1
cdr3_length: 14
cdr3_aa: CASSSLTSTDTQYF

v_call: TRBV5-1
cdr3_length: 14
cdr3_aa: CASSLAQGSYGYTF

v_call: TRBV5-6
cdr3_length: 15
cdr3_aa: CASSLIIQFTDTQYF

v_call: TRBV6-5
cdr3_length: 15
cdr3_aa: CASRQGPPTNEKLFF

v_call: TRBV6-2/TRBV6-3
cdr3_length: 16
cdr3_aa: CASSRGGPSSYNEQFF

v_call: TRBV18
cdr3_length: 16
cdr3_aa: CASSPRQGRMNTEAFF

v_call: TRBV14
cdr3_length: 17
cdr3_aa: CASSQGRGEGPYNEQFF

v_call: TRBV15
cdr3_length: 15
cdr3_aa: CATSREGTGGPEAFF

v_call: TRBV5-6
cdr3_length: 15
cdr3_aa: CASSTPSGGSYEQYF

v_call: TRBV7-3
cdr3_length: 16
cdr3_aa: CASSSLGQRGQETQYF

v_call: TRBV19
cdr3_length: 20
cdr3_aa: CASSIPPVERARDREAPLHF

v_call: TRBV5-1
cdr3_length: 15
cdr3_aa: CASSLERGGYNEQFF

v_call: TRBV2
cdr3_length: 14
cdr3_aa: CASLDRGSGNTIYF

v_call: TRBV7-8
cdr3_length: 14
cdr3_aa: CASSLRTGYNEQFF

v_call: TRBV3-1/TRBV3-2
cdr3_length: 14
cdr3_aa: CASSPPGGRYEQYF

v_call: TRBV6-1
cdr3_length: 12
cdr3_aa: CASSEAEGQQFF

v_call: TRBV9
cdr3_length: 14
cdr3_aa: CASSVDYSGSEAFF

v_call: TRBV4-2
cdr3_length: 16
cdr3_aa: CASSQEDSGGRETQYF

v_call: TRBV5-1
cdr3_length: 14
cdr3_aa: CASSPGTGAYEQYF

v_call: TRBV10-3
cdr3_length: 13
cdr3_aa: CAKVQGSGNTIYF

v_call: TRBV28
cdr3_length: 15
cdr3_aa: CASRSPGQGGGELFF

v_call: TRBV5-1
cdr3_length: 19
cdr3_aa: CASSLDPLGDSRMNTEAFF